This T cell receptor beta chain was retrieved from a study of T-cell reconstitution after alpha-beta-depleted transplantation in children. This clonotype has a handful of counts. The TCRbeta library was prepared with unique molecular identifiers. TCRdb redid the calling of the PCR reads with MiXCR, one entry per CDR3 protein. The sample consists of approximately 490,000 distinct CDR3 sequences, 12% of them appearing once. Trimming cost V 2 bases and J 10 bases, with 15 bases left between them. CDR3 length equals 13 residues. Germline values: CDR1 GTSNPN, CDR2 SVGIG (reference sequence). The V and J genes are TRBV30 and TRBJ1-5; TRBD1 is a possible D gene (5 bases). This specimen was PBMCs from the stem cell graft donor, taken from the stem cell graft. The clonotype comes from a human donor who donated a stem cell graft to a child with combined immunodeficiency. CDR3 coding DNA: TGTGCCTGGAGTACGGGGCATGGATTTCCCCAGCATTTT. Its translation: CAWSTGHGFPQHF.